Shown below are 18 T cell receptor beta chains from a single sample sequenced in a study of CD8 T cells in ankylosing spondylitis (dated by TCRdb to 2015 to 2018). Libraries were made using 5' RACE. Data came from an Illumina HiSeq 2500. In TCRdb, the public reads were trimmed at Q25 with fastp and aligned with MiXCR, with productive beta chains retained. When rows share a CDR3 protein, they turn into one entry using the most common DNA and genes. This sample holds just under 550,000 distinct CDR3 sequences; about an eighth were observed only once. Approximately 7% of the sample comes from the top ten. The full study reports these points: A TCR beta motif of 7 or 8 highly homologous amino acid variants appeared characteristic of blood from ankylosing spondylitis patients.

Their recognized antigens are unknown. Sample: blood, either unsorted or a sorted T cell fraction (not recorded which). The receptors shown here come from a male donor with ankylosing spondylitis.

The V gene is TRBV7-6, the J gene TRBJ2-3, with unresolved D. This CDR3 comprises 12 residues. CDR1 and CDR2 (germline): SGHVS, FNYEAQ. V was pared by 4 bases and J by 5 bases, with 7 bases between. As DNA, the CDR3 is TGTGCCAGCAGCTATGTAGGAGATACGCAGTATTTT. Protein sequence: CASSYVGDTQYF. The full variable domain, in which reference TRBV7-6 and TRBJ2-3 provide the parts outside the CDR3, is GAGVSQSPRYKVTKRGQDVALRCDPISGHVSLYWYRQALGQGPEFLTYFNYEAQQDKSGLPNDRFSAERPEGSISTLTIQRTEQRDSAMYRCASSYVGDTQYFGPGTRLTVL.

This rearrangement joins TRBV27 to TRBJ1-4, with a weak D call TRBD1 (5 bases). There are 14 residues in the CDR3. Trimming removed 5 bases from V and 8 bases from J, with 15 bases in between. The germline V gene encodes CDR1 MNHEY and CDR2 SMNVEV (reference sequence). The CDR3 DNA reads as TGTGCCAGCAGTGCTCACGGGGCAGGAGAAAAACTGTTTTTT. It translates to CASSAHGAGEKLFF.

This clonotype came up many times. The rearrangement uses TRBV12-3 or TRBV12-4 and TRBJ1-1; D unclear. V gave up 1 base and J gave up 9 bases, with 6 bases separating them. The CDR3 extends over 11 amino acids. The CDR3: CASSLGRKAFF. The CDR3 DNA follows: TGTGCCAGCAGTTTAGGACGTAAAGCTTTCTTT.

A few counts support this clonotype. The chain is built from TRBV7-8 and TRBJ2-7, with D maybe TRBD1 (6 bases). From germline, CDR1 is SGHVS and CDR2 FQNEAQ. The CDR3 spans 13 residues. Between the trimmed V and J ends, which lost 8 bases and 6 bases, there was a span of 17 bases. CDR3 bases: TGTGCCAGCCGCACCCAGGGGCTTAGCGAGCAGTACGTC. It yields the protein CASRTQGLSEQYV.

This clonotype was picked up a small number of times. This chain connects TRBV10-3 to TRBJ2-7, with 7 bases fitting TRBD2. V shed 3 bases, J shed 7 bases, and the junction held 0 bases outside the gene matches. The CDR3 runs to 11 residues. CDR1 is ENHRY, CDR2 SYGVKD, per germline. CDR3 DNA sequence: TGTGCCATCAGTGACGGGAGGGAGCAGTACGTC. This codes for CAISDGREQYV.

The chain links TRBV12-3 or TRBV12-4 to TRBJ1-2, with 7 positions matching TRBD1. V lost 5 bases and J lost 7; bases outside the gene matches: 7. The CDR3 length is 13 residues. The DNA for the CDR3 is TGTGCCAGCAGTACGACAGGGTTGGGTGGCTACACCTTC. This sequence encodes CASSTTGLGGYTF.

This clonotype appeared many times. The chain uses TRBV10-3 and TRBJ2-3; D gene unclear. The V and J ends lost 4 bases and 2 bases respectively, with 7 bases between them. The V gene's germline CDR1 is ENHRY and CDR2 SYGVKD. This CDR3 is built from 13 residues. CDR3 sequence (DNA): TGTGCCATCAGTGCGCAAGCCACAGATACGCAGTATTTT. It encodes CAISAQATDTQYF.

This clonotype was observed a few times. The CDR3 loop reads CSARDLRGSDYGYTF. In DNA form, the CDR3 reads TGCAGTGCTAGAGATCTAAGGGGCTCCGACTATGGCTACACCTTC. The chain has TRBV20-1 and TRBJ1-2, with a tentative D call TRBD1 (5 bases). The CDR3 is made up of 15 amino acids. Trimming shortened V by 0 bases and J by 3 bases, and 14 bases separated the two germline ends. CDR1 and CDR2 (germline): DFQATT, SNEGSKA (reference sequence).

This clonotype was counted ten times or more. This rearrangement joins TRBV15 to TRBJ2-3; D may match TRBD1 or TRBD2 (5 bases each). The CDR3 is made up of 16 amino acids. V gave up 5 bases and J gave up 2 bases, with 17 bases separating them. The V gene's germline CDR1 is LNHNV and CDR2 YYDKDF (reference sequence). The CDR3 DNA is TGTGCCACCAGCGCATCAAAATGGGACCTCACAGATACGCAGTATTTT. This gives the protein CATSASKWDLTDTQYF.

The chain links TRBV11-3 to TRBJ2-2; weak D call: TRBD2 (6 bases). In germline, CDR1 is SGHNT, CDR2 YENEEA. The length of the CDR3 is 14 residues. Trimming pared 8 bases from V and 1 base from J, leaving 11 bases between. CDR3 DNA: TGTGCCAGCGGACTCGGGGGGAACACCGGGGAGCTGTTTTTT. Translating it yields CASGLGGNTGELFF.

This clonotype was recorded many times. The chain combines TRBV7-6 with TRBJ2-5; 12 bases align to TRBD1. Trimming at V came to 0 bases and at J to 4 bases, leaving 3 bases not matched to a gene. The CDR3 contains 16 residues. The V gene's germline CDR1 is SGHVS and CDR2 FNYEAQ. CDR3 nucleotides: TGTGCCAGCAGCTTAGCGGGACAGGGGGCGGGAGAGACCCAGTACTTC. This encodes CASSLAGQGAGETQYF.

The V gene is TRBV10-2, the J gene TRBJ1-3; D remains unclear. Germline V CDR1 and CDR2: WSHSY, SAAADI. V was shortened by 6 bases and J by 4 bases, with 22 bases between the two germline ends. This CDR3 has 17 amino acids. DNA for the CDR3: TGCGCCAGCAGGGGGTCGAGCTGGCCGACGTCGGGAAACACCATATATTTT. It specifies CASRGSSWPTSGNTIYF.

This clonotype was detected a few times. CDR3 coding DNA: TGCGCCAGCAGCTTAATTCCGGGGGCCACAGATACGCAGTATTTT. This translates into CASSLIPGATDTQYF. The chain combines TRBV5-1 with TRBJ2-3; the D call may be TRBD1 or TRBD2 (6 bases each). From germline, CDR1 is SGHRS and CDR2 YFSETQ. The V and J ends lost 2 bases and 2 bases respectively, with 12 bases between them. The CDR3 extends over 15 amino acids.

The J gene is TRBJ1-2, the V gene TRBV20-1; D may be TRBD1 (6 bases). Trimming left V 4 bases short and J 5 bases short, with 17 bases between. Germline CDR1 and CDR2: DFQATT and SNEGSKA (reference sequence). The CDR3 has 14 amino acids. CDR3 DNA: TGCAGTGCTAACCAACCAGACAGGTGGTATGGCTACACCTTC. As protein: CSANQPDRWYGYTF.

The table lists this clonotype with a few counts. CDR3 nucleotide sequence: TGCAGTGCTGGGGGTATCCGGGACTCCAGTTCACCCCTCCACTTT. Protein product: CSAGGIRDSSSPLHF. The chain employs TRBV20-1 and TRBJ1-6; weak D call: TRBD1 (5 bases). Germline CDR1 is DFQATT and CDR2 is SNEGSKA (reference sequence). The CDR3 consists of 15 residues. Trimming removed 5 bases at V and 9 bases at J, with 20 bases between.

This clonotype was seen only a few times. The chain has TRBV10-3 and TRBJ2-1, with TRBD1 as a possible D gene (6 bases). CDR1 is ENHRY, CDR2 SYGVKD, per germline. Trimming took off 3 bases at V and 0 bases at J, with 9 bases between the two ends. This CDR3 region has 15 residues. The CDR3 DNA is TGTGCCATCAGTGATGGGGGCAGCTCCTACAATGAGCAGTTCTTC. It translates to CAISDGGSSYNEQFF.

CDR3 region: CASSSGPRGQPQHF. The CDR3, as DNA: TGTGCCAGCAGTTCAGGTCCCAGGGGTCAGCCCCAGCATTTT. This sequence joins TRBV12-3 or TRBV12-4 and TRBJ1-5; weak D call: TRBD1 (6 bases). V was pared by 4 bases and J by 6 bases, with 13 bases between. This CDR3 contains 14 residues.

In its sample, this clonotype was seen many times. The V and J genes are TRBV5-1 and TRBJ2-7, with 10 bases that match TRBD1. The germline V gene encodes CDR1 SGHRS and CDR2 YFSETQ. The CDR3 contains 14 residues. CDR3 loop: CASSKEGQGSIGVV. CDR3 nucleotides: TGCGCCAGCTCAAAGGAGGGACAGGGGTCGATCGGTGTCGTC.